A single sample gave rise to the 20 T cell receptor beta chains below, sequenced in a study of blood T cell repertoires in COVID-19. TCRdb keeps only in-frame clones here, not all; method: immunoSEQ multiplex PCR. The sample lists around 280,000 clones, over 80% occurring once. Material: peripheral blood. All receptors derive from a woman between 45 and 65 years old with active or convalescent COVID-19.

The V and J genes are TRBV19 and TRBJ1-1; a weak D match, TRBD1 (5 bases). Trimming removed 0 bases from V and 5 bases from J, with 10 bases in between. The germline gives CDR1 LNHDA, CDR2 SQIVND (reference sequence). CDR3 length: 14 amino acids. The CDR3 loop reads CASSIEGGSTEAFF. DNA for the CDR3: TGTGCCAGTAGTATAGAGGGGGGGTCGACTGAAGCTTTCTTT.

This rearrangement joins TRBV2 to TRBJ2-3; perhaps TRBD2 as D (6 bases). The CDR3 runs 13 residues. V lost 11 bases, J lost 3 bases, and 15 bases lay in between. The germline gives CDR1 SNHLY, CDR2 FYNNEI. The CDR3 spells CAGKQAGTDTQYF. CDR3 sequence (DNA): TGTGCCGGGAAACAGGCGGGAACAGATACGCAGTATTTT.

This chain uses TRBV7-6 with TRBJ2-2; 9 bases are a match to TRBD2. The CDR3 spans 16 residues. J lost 2 bases, V lost 3 bases, and 4 bases had no gene match. Germline CDR1 is SGHVS and CDR2 is FNYEAQ. The CDR3 region has the DNA TGTGCCAGCAGCTTGGGACTAGCTCGTAACACCGGGGAGCTGTTTTTT. It translates to CASSLGLARNTGELFF.

This clone has a single count. V and J are TRBV28 and TRBJ2-2; TRBD1 is a possible D gene (6 bases). Trimming cost V 6 bases and J 5 bases, with 10 bases left between them. The V gene's germline CDR1 is MDHEN and CDR2 SYDVKM. CDR3 length equals 13 residues. The CDR3 loop is CASSRGGTGELFF. The CDR3 DNA reads as TGTGCCAGCAGCAGGGGTGGTACCGGGGAGCTGTTTTTT.

V gene TRBV24-1 combines with J gene TRBJ1-5; 11 bases are a match to TRBD1. The V segment lost 4 bases and the J segment 12 bases; nucleotides outside the gene matches: 4. The germline CDR1 and CDR2 sequences are KGHDR and SFDVKD. The CDR3 is 13 residues long. The CDR3 DNA is TGTGCCACCAGTGAGAGGACAGGGGGCGGCCAGCATTTT. Translated, it gives CATSERTGGGQHF.

The chain links TRBV29-1 to TRBJ1-2, with 8 bases matching TRBD1. CDR3 length: 13 residues. Germline trimming cut 4 bases from V and 12 bases from J; bases unmatched to any gene: 13. Germline CDR1 is SQVTM and CDR2 is ANQGSEA. The CDR3 sequence: CSVGGTGSRDHTF. CDR3 DNA sequence: TGCAGCGTTGGCGGGACAGGTTCCAGAGACCACACCTTC.

The V call is TRBV30, the J call TRBJ1-2, with 9 bases that match TRBD1. CDR1 is GTSNPN, CDR2 SVGIG, per germline (reference sequence). There are 14 residues in the CDR3. V gave up 2 bases and J gave up 8 bases; unmatched junction bases: 9. CDR3 loop: CAWSIQGAIAGYTF. The CDR3 DNA reads TGTGCCTGGAGTATACAGGGGGCCATCGCCGGCTACACCTTC.

The J gene is TRBJ1-3, the V gene TRBV5-5; D not resolved. The germline gives CDR1 SGHKS, CDR2 YYEKEE (reference sequence). The CDR3 is made up of 14 amino acids. V gave up 7 bases and J gave up 0 bases, with 11 bases separating them. CDR3 in DNA: TGTGCCAGCGAGGACTGGAGCTCTGGAAACACCATATATTTT. It is translated as CASEDWSSGNTIYF.

This chain links TRBV12-3 or TRBV12-4 with TRBJ1-2; D call uncertain. The CDR3 covers 13 residues. V lost 4 bases and J lost 2, with 8 bases in between. CDR3 sequence reads: CASSSNRNYGYTF. As DNA, the CDR3 is TGTGCCAGCAGTTCTAACAGAAACTATGGCTACACCTTC.

The chain uses TRBV2 and TRBJ1-1; D is possibly TRBD1 (6 bases). From germline, CDR1 is SNHLY and CDR2 FYNNEI. Trimming removed 7 bases at V and 0 bases at J, with 12 bases between. The CDR3 is 14 amino acids. The CDR3: CASKQTGLNTEAFF. CDR3 bases: TGTGCCAGCAAACAAACAGGGCTGAACACTGAAGCTTTCTTT. Filled out from reference TRBV2 and TRBJ1-1, the complete variable domain reads EPEVTQTPSHQVTQMGQEVILRCVPISNHLYFYWYRQILGQKVEFLVSFYNNEISEKSEIFDDQFSVERPDGSNFTLKIRSTKLEDSAMYFCASKQTGLNTEAFFGQGTRLTVV.

The table lists this clone with a count of one. The genes are TRBV5-4 and TRBJ2-3, with 10 bases fitting TRBD2. Trimming at V came to 2 bases and at J to 4 bases, leaving 10 bases not matched to a gene. The CDR3 sequence is 17 residues long. Germline V CDR1 and CDR2: SGHNT, YYREEE (reference sequence). The CDR3 bases are TGTGCCAGCAGCTTAGTGCCTGGACTAGCGGTCGCAGATACGCAGTATTTT. The encoded protein is CASSLVPGLAVADTQYF.

The chain uses TRBV4-1 and TRBJ2-7, with 11 bases that match TRBD2. Unmatched junction bases numbered 14, after V lost 0 bases and J lost 4 bases. CDR1 and CDR2 from the germline V gene are MGHRA and YSYEKL. The CDR3 runs to 19 residues. The CDR3 is CASSQEGLAEEAIRYEQYF. The DNA of the CDR3 is TGCGCCAGCAGCCAAGAGGGACTAGCGGAGGAGGCGATAAGGTACGAGCAGTACTTC.

The rearrangement uses TRBV29-1 and TRBJ2-3; TRBD2 matches at 14 bases. The germline V gene encodes CDR1 SQVTM and CDR2 ANQGSEA. This CDR3 spans 15 amino acids. The junction had 4 bases not matched to a gene; V was cut back by 6 bases and J by 2 bases. The CDR3 here is CSVGTSGSLTDTQYF. The DNA of the CDR3 is TGCAGCGTCGGGACTAGCGGGAGTCTCACAGATACGCAGTATTTT.

V usage is TRBV6-1 and J usage is TRBJ1-2; possible D gene TRBD1, 6 bases. The CDR3 contains 15 residues. V was clipped by 2 bases and J by 6 bases, with 16 bases between them. The germline V gene encodes CDR1 MNHNS and CDR2 SASEGT. The CDR3 here is CASSEWQAGENGYTF. CDR3 coding DNA: TGTGCCAGCAGTGAATGGCAGGCAGGGGAGAATGGCTACACCTTC.

This clone was seen many times. Other DNA sequences in this specimen translate into the identical CDR3. The chain is built from TRBV29-1 and TRBJ1-1; TRBD1 might be the D (6 bases). Germline CDR1 is SQVTM and CDR2 is ANQGSEA. The CDR3 is made up of 12 amino acids. V shed 7 bases and J shed 3 bases, with 12 bases lying between them. The CDR3 nucleotides read TGCAGCGCAGGGGAGGGGGACACTGAAGCTTTCTTT. It translates to CSAGEGDTEAFF.

The rearrangement links TRBV5-1 to TRBJ1-1; D gene uncertain. V shed 0 bases and J shed 1 base, with 7 bases lying between them. CDR1 and CDR2 (germline): SGHRS, YFSETQ. The CDR3 has 14 amino acids. The CDR3 sequence is CASSLARGNTEAFF. CDR3 sequence (DNA): TGCGCCAGCAGCTTGGCGCGGGGGAACACTGAAGCTTTCTTT.

The V call is TRBV7-9, the J call TRBJ2-3, with TRBD2 matching over 9 bases. Germline trimming cut 4 bases from V and 3 bases from J; bases unmatched to any gene: 14. The CDR3 is made up of 18 amino acids. Looked up from germline, CDR1 is SEHNR and CDR2 is FQNEAQ (reference sequence). Written as DNA, the CDR3 is TGTGCCAGCAGCTACCGTACCCCCTTAGCGGGAGAAACAGATACGCAGTATTTT. This encodes CASSYRTPLAGETDTQYF.

This chain joins TRBV20-1 and TRBJ2-2; 9 bases fit TRBD2. Germline lookup yields CDR1 DFQATT and CDR2 SNEGSKA (reference sequence). Trimming at V came to 3 bases and at J to 2 bases, leaving 7 bases not matched to a gene. This CDR3 is 16 amino acids long. The CDR3 DNA reads TGCAGTGCTAGTCTGCTAGCGGGGCCTAACACCGGGGAGCTGTTTTTT. It codes for CSASLLAGPNTGELFF.

The V call is TRBV9, the J call TRBJ2-2; 12 nucleotides line up with TRBD1. The J segment lost 5 bases and the V segment lost 5 bases, leaving 16 bases of the junction unmatched. The CDR3 runs to 19 residues. Germline V gene lookup returns CDR1 SGDLS and CDR2 YYNGEE. In nucleotides, the CDR3 is TGTGCCAGCAGAGCAACTCCGGGACAGGGGGCTAGCGGGACCGGGGAGCTGTTTTTT. Translation: CASRATPGQGASGTGELFF.

This chain uses TRBV9 with TRBJ2-1, with 10 bases lining up with TRBD2. This CDR3 contains 15 residues. Germline values: CDR1 SGDLS, CDR2 YYNGEE. The J segment lost 5 bases and the V segment lost 3 bases, leaving 5 bases of the junction unmatched. The CDR3 bases are TGTGCCAGCAGCGCCGGACTAGCGGTTAACAATGAGCAGTTCTTC. Its translation: CASSAGLAVNNEQFF.